This T cell receptor (beta chain) emerged from a study of blood T cell repertoires in COVID-19. This clone occurred a few times. The table came from immunoSEQ multiplex PCR; TCRdb's copy has only in-frame clones and leaves some out. Among over 100,000 clones listed, about 79% were seen once. The CDR3 loop spans 15 amino acids. Germline V gene data show CDR1 as KGHSY and CDR2 as FQNENV. V lost 0 bases and J 6 bases, leaving 12 bases between the germline ends. The sequenced sample was peripheral blood. The TCR was taken from a woman older than 75 with acute or convalescent COVID-19. J is TRBJ1-5 and V is TRBV16; no clear D. Here the CDR3 DNA reads TGTGCCAGCAGCCAATCGGGGAATGGAGGTCAGCCCCAGCATTTT. The encoded protein is CASSQSGNGGQPQHF. The full variable domain, completed using reference TRBV16 and TRBJ1-5, is GEEVAQTPKHLVRGEGQKAKLYCAPIKGHSYVFWYQQVLKNEFKFLISFQNENVFDETGMPKERFSAKCLPNSPCSLEIQATKLEDSAVYFCASSQSGNGGQPQHFGDGTRLSIL.